This TCR beta chain was recorded in a study of shared clonotypes between healthy human individuals. Measured with immunoSEQ multiplex PCR; TCRdb has only the in-frame clones, and not every one. The sample shows about 490,000 clones, about 80% of them seen only once. Trimming left V 3 bases short and J 0 bases short, with 8 bases between. Germline lookup yields CDR1 KGHSH and CDR2 LQKENI. The CDR3 has 14 residues. The chain couples TRBV18 to TRBJ1-1; D remains unclear. This TCR was sampled from a woman aged 40 to 50 in good health. Some clones in this sample may be carry-over from other donors' samples. The sequencing sample was made of PBMCs. DNA of the CDR3: TGTGCCAGCTCACCGGACTTCTTGAACACTGAAGCTTTCTTT. Its translation: CASSPDFLNTEAFF. Combining the CDR3 with reference TRBV18 and TRBJ1-1 gives the whole variable domain NAGVMQNPRHLVRRRGQEARLRCSPMKGHSHVYWYRQLPEEGLKFMVYLQKENIIDESGMPKERFSAEFPKEGPSILRIQQVVRGDSAAYFCASSPDFLNTEAFFGQGTRLTVV.